This entry concerns a single T cell receptor (beta chain). The antigen is undetermined. TCRdb keeps only in-frame clones here, not all; method: immunoSEQ multiplex PCR. Of more than 400,000 clones in the sample, 90% were seen once. The sample belongs to a study of Ad26.COV2.S vaccination and SARS-CoV-2 variants. General study points: TCR breadth and depth analyses may have underestimated total T cell responses.

Treatment noted: roughly 18 received Ad26.COV2.S at low or high dose, single or two shots; about 5 received placebo; per-sample allocation not given. Samples were taken on day 63 after the first vaccine or placebo injection. Adults aged 18-55 years in Boston included the donor. The TCR originated in a person between 18 and 60 years old who received the Ad26.COV2.S COVID-19 vaccine or a placebo. Here the sequenced sample was peripheral blood, taken in a trial of Ad26.COV2.S vaccine versus placebo.

CDR3 sequence: CASSVGSSGSTDTQYF. The CDR3 DNA sequence: TGCGCCAGCAGCGTTGGGTCTAGCGGTAGCACAGATACGCAGTATTTT. The gene calls are TRBV5-1 and TRBJ2-3; 7 positions agree with TRBD2. The CDR3 sequence is 16 residues long. CDR1 is SGHRS and CDR2 is YFSETQ in the germline V gene. The J segment lost 0 bases and the V segment lost 4 bases, leaving 8 bases of the junction unmatched.